This T cell receptor (beta chain) originates from a study of memory CD4+ T cells and cytomegalovirus serostatus. Between the trimmed V and J ends, which lost 8 bases and 0 bases, there was a span of 11 bases. The germline gives CDR1 SNHLY, CDR2 FYNNEI. The CDR3 consists of 13 residues. TCRdb's copy holds only in-frame clones and misses some; the assay was immunoSEQ multiplex PCR. The table records roughly 50,000 clones, around three quarters of them present only once. Single viable CD3+CD4+CD8-CD45RO+ cells were sorted as the memory CD4+ T cells. The V and J genes are TRBV2 and TRBJ2-7; D unclear. This TCR derives from an adult in good health and CMV-seronegative. The sample was memory CD4+ T cells from blood. The CDR3 region is CASQSTFSYEQYF. CDR3 bases: TGTGCCAGCCAGTCAACCTTCTCCTACGAGCAGTACTTC. The full variable domain, completed using reference TRBV2 and TRBJ2-7, is EPEVTQTPSHQVTQMGQEVILRCVPISNHLYFYWYRQILGQKVEFLVSFYNNEISEKSEIFDDQFSVERPDGSNFTLKIRSTKLEDSAMYFCASQSTFSYEQYFGPGTRLTVT.